The 10 T cell receptor beta chains presented below share a single source sample, sequenced in a study of Ad26.COV2.S vaccination and SARS-CoV-2 variants. The sample's treatment: 15 to 20 received Ad26.COV2.S at low or high dose, single or two shots; 5 received placebo; per-sample allocation not given. All samples were drawn on day 63, counting from the first vaccine or placebo injection. Assay: immunoSEQ multiplex PCR; the TCRdb copy retains only in-frame clones and omits some. The sample has about 680,000 clones; more than 80% are singletons. Here the sequenced sample was peripheral blood, taken in a trial of Ad26.COV2.S vaccine versus placebo. These TCRs come from a person between 18 and 65 years old who received the Ad26.COV2.S COVID-19 vaccine or a placebo.

The V call is TRBV5-1, the J call TRBJ1-2; D unclear. Trimming pared 0 bases from V and 2 bases from J, leaving 11 bases between. The germline V gene encodes CDR1 SGHRS and CDR2 YFSETQ. CDR3 length: 15 residues. The CDR3: CASSLADTRNYGYTF. The CDR3 DNA is TGCGCCAGCAGCTTGGCCGACACCCGAAACTATGGCTACACCTTC.

The J gene is TRBJ1-2, the V gene TRBV6-6; TRBD1 might be the D (6 bases). Germline values: CDR1 MNHNY, CDR2 SVGAGI (reference sequence). CDR3 length equals 15 residues. Trimming left V 8 bases short and J 0 bases short, with 16 bases between. The CDR3 protein is CASQGTKGANYGYTF. For the CDR3, the DNA is TGTGCCAGCCAAGGGACCAAGGGGGCTAACTATGGCTACACCTTC.

This clone occurred a few times. V and J are TRBV7-2 and TRBJ1-5; D unclear. The germline gives CDR1 SGHTA, CDR2 FQGNSA. This CDR3 contains 14 residues. Between the trimmed V and J ends, which lost 3 bases and 0 bases, there was a span of 6 bases. The CDR3 sequence: CASSLKDSNQPQHF. CDR3 in DNA: TGTGCCAGCAGCTTGAAGGATAGCAATCAGCCCCAGCATTTT.

The J gene is TRBJ1-2, the V gene TRBV28, with TRBD1 as a possible D gene (6 bases). The ends were cut back, 6 bases at V and 8 bases at J, with 16 bases in the middle. The CDR3 length is 13 residues. Germline CDR1 reads MDHEN; CDR2 reads SYDVKM. The CDR3 spells CASRAPGATGYTF. The CDR3 DNA sequence: TGTGCCAGCAGGGCTCCGGGGGCGACCGGCTACACCTTC.

The chain uses TRBV6-5 and TRBJ2-7; 9 bases match TRBD1. CDR1 is MNHEY and CDR2 is SVGAGI in the germline V gene. V shed 11 bases, J shed 3 bases, and the junction held 11 bases outside the gene matches. This CDR3 spans 14 amino acids. CDR3 amino acids: CALRPPGQGYEQYF. DNA for the CDR3: TGTGCCCTCAGGCCTCCGGGACAGGGCTACGAGCAGTACTTC.

The rearrangement uses TRBV6-6 and TRBJ2-3; tentatively, D is TRBD1 or TRBD2 (5 bases each). CDR3 length: 12 residues. V lost 10 bases, J lost 4 bases, and 12 bases lay in between. CDR1 and CDR2 from the germline V gene are MNHNY and SVGAGI (reference sequence). The CDR3 DNA reads TGTGCCACGGGGACGGGCCCAGATACGCAGTATTTT. This encodes CATGTGPDTQYF.

This chain uses TRBV4-2 with TRBJ2-3; TRBD2 aligns across 9 bases. This CDR3 spans 14 amino acids. The germline gives CDR1 LGHNA, CDR2 YNFKEQ. Trimming took 2 bases from V and 5 from J; bases not matched to a gene: 2. The CDR3 reads CASSQRLAVDTQYF. CDR3 nucleotides: TGTGCCAGCAGCCAACGACTAGCGGTAGATACGCAGTATTTT.

V is TRBV29-1 and J is TRBJ1-3; D perhaps matches TRBD1 (5 bases). CDR3 length equals 14 residues. Per germline, CDR1 SQVTM and CDR2 ANQGSEA. V was cut by 3 bases and J by 0 bases, with 9 bases left in between. CDR3 sequence (DNA): TGCAGCGTTGAGGGGGGACCCTCTGGAAACACCATATATTTT. It is translated as CSVEGGPSGNTIYF.

This clone was observed a single time. This chain uses TRBV14 with TRBJ1-1, with D hard to call. This CDR3 contains 13 residues. Trimming took 4 bases from V and 5 from J, leaving 11 bases between them. Looked up from germline, CDR1 is SGHDN and CDR2 is FVKESK. The CDR3 loop is CASSRQTGTEAFF. Written as DNA, the CDR3 is TGTGCCAGCAGCCGCCAGACCGGGACTGAAGCTTTCTTT.

This clone was counted only a few times. The chain combines TRBV7-3 with TRBJ2-1; 10 bases fit TRBD1. Trimming cost V 5 bases and J 3 bases; bases outside gene matches: 4. Per germline, CDR1 SGHTA and CDR2 FQGTGA. This CDR3 contains 15 residues. The CDR3 bases are TGTGCCAGCAGCCCGGGACAGGGGAACTACAATGAGCAGTTCTTC. Protein product: CASSPGQGNYNEQFF. The full variable domain, rest sourced from reference TRBV7-3 and TRBJ2-1, is GAGVSQTPSNKVTEKGKYVELRCDPISGHTALYWYRQSLGQGPEFLIYFQGTGAADDSGLPNDRFFAVRPEGSVSTLKIQRTERGDSAVYLCASSPGQGNYNEQFFGPGTRLTVL.